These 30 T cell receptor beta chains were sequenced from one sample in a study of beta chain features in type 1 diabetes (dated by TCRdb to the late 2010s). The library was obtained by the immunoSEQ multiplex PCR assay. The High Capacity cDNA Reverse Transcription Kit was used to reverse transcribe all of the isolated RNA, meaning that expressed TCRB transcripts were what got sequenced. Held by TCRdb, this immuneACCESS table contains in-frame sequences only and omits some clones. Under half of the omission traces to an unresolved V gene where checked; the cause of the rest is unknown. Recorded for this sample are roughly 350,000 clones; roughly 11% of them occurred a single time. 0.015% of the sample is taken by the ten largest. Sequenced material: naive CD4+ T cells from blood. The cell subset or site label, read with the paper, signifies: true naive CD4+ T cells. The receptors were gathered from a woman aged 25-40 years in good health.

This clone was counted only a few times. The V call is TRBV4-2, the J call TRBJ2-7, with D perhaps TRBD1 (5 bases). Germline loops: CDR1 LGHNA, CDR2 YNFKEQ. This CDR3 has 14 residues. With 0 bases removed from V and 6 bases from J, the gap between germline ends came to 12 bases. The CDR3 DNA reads TGTGCCAGCAGCCAAGACATTGGGGCCCTCGAGCAGTACTTC. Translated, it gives CASSQDIGALEQYF.

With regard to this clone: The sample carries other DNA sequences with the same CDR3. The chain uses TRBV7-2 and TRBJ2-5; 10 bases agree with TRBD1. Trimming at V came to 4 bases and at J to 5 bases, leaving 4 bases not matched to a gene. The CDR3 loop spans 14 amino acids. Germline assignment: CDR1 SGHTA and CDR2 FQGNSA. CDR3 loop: CASSSGQGRETQYF. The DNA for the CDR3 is TGTGCCAGCAGCTCGGGACAGGGGAGGGAGACCCAGTACTTC.

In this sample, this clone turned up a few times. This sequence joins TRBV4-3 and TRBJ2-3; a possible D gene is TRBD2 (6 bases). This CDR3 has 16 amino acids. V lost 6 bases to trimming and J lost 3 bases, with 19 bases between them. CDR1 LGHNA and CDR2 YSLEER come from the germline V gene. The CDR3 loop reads CASSPEGLAGTDTQYF. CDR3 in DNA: TGCGCCAGCAGTCCCGAGGGACTGGCGGGGACAGATACGCAGTATTTT.

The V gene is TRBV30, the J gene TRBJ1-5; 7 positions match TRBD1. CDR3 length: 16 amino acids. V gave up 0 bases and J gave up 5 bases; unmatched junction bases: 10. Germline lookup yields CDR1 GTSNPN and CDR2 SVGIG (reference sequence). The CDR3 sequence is CAWSVRRGRGYQPQHF. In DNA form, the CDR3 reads TGTGCCTGGAGTGTACGTCGAGGCAGGGGGTATCAGCCCCAGCATTTT.

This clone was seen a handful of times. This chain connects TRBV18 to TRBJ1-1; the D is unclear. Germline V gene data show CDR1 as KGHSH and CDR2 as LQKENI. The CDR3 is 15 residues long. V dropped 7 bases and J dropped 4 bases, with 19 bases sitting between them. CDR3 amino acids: CASLDQHGSGTEAFF. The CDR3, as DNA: TGTGCCAGCTTAGACCAGCATGGAAGCGGCACTGAAGCTTTCTTT.

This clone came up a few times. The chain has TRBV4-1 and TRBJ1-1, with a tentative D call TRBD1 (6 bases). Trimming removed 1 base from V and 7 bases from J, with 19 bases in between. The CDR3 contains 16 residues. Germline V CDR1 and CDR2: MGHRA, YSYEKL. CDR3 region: CASSQGMGALGFEAFF. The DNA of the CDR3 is TGCGCCAGCAGCCAAGGCATGGGGGCTCTCGGATTTGAAGCTTTCTTT.

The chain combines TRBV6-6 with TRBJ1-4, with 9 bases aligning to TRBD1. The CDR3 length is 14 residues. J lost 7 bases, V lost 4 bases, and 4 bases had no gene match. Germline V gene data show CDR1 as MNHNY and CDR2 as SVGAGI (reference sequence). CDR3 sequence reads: CASSSGQGGEKLFF. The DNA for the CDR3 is TGTGCCAGCAGTTCGGGACAGGGAGGTGAAAAACTGTTTTTT.

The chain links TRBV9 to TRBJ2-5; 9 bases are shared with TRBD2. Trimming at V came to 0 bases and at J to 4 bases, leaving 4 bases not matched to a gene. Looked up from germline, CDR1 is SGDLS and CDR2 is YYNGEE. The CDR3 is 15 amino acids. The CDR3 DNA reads TGTGCCAGCAGCGTAGGTGTTAGCGGGAGAGAGACCCAGTACTTC. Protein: CASSVGVSGRETQYF.

In DNA, the CDR3 is TGTGCCAGCAGACGGACAGGGGATCCGAACTATGGCTACACCTTC. Amino acid sequence: CASRRTGDPNYGYTF. The V call is TRBV25-1, the J call TRBJ1-2, with TRBD1 matching 9 bases. The length of the CDR3 is 15 residues. Germline values: CDR1 MGHDK, CDR2 SYGVNS. V was pared by 6 bases and J by 2 bases, with 7 bases of the junction left unmatched.

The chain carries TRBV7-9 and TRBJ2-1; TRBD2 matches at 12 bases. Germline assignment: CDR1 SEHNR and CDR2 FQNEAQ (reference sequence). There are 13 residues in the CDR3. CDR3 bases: TGTGCTGGCGGACTAGCGGGAAACAATGAGCAGTTCTTC. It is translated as CAGGLAGNNEQFF. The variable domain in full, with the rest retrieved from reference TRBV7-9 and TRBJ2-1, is DTGVSQNPRHKITKRGQNVTFRCDPISEHNRLYWYRQTLGQGPEFLTYFQNEAQLEKSRLLSDRFSAERPKGSFSTLEIQRTEQGDSAMYLCAGGLAGNNEQFFGPGTRLTVL.

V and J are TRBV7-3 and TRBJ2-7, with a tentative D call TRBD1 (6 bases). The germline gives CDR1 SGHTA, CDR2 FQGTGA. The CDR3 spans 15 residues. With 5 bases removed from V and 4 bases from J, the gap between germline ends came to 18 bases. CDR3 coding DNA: TGTGCCAGCAGCCCCCAGGGGTCTTACATTTACGAGCAGTACTTC. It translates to CASSPQGSYIYEQYF.

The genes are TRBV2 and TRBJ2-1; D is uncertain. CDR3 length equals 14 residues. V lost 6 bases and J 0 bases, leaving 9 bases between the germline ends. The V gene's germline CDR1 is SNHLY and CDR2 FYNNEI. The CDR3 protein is CASRTPSSYNEQFF. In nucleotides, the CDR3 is TGTGCCAGCAGGACTCCTAGCTCCTACAATGAGCAGTTCTTC.

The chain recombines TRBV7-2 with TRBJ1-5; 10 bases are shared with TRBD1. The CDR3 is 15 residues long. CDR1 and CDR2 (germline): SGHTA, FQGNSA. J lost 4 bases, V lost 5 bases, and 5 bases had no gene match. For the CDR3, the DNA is TGTGCCAGCAGCGTAGACAGGGGGCTAAATCAGCCCCAGCATTTT. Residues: CASSVDRGLNQPQHF.

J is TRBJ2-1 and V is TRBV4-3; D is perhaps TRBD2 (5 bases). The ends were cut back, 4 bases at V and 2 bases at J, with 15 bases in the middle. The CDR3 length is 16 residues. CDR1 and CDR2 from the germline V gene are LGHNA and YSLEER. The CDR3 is CASSPRGGGPYNEQFF. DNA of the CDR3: TGCGCCAGCAGCCCCCGGGGTGGCGGCCCCTACAATGAGCAGTTCTTC.

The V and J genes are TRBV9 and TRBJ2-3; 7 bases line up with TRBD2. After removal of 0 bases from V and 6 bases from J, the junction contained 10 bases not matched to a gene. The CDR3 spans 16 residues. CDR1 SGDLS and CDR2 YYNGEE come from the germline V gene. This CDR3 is CASSVGVAGELDTQYF. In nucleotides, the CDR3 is TGTGCCAGCAGCGTAGGTGTGGCGGGAGAATTGGATACGCAGTATTTT.

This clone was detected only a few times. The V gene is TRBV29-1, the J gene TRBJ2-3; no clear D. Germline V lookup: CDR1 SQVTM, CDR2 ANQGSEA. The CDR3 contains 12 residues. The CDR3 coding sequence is TGCAGTCCGTTTTCGGTAACAGATACGCAGTATTTT. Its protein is CSPFSVTDTQYF.

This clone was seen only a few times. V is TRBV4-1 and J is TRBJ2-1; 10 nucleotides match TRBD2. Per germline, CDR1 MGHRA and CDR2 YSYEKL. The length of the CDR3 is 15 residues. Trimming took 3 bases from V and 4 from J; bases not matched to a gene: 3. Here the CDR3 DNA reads TGCGCCAGCAGCCAGGGACTAGCGAGTTACAATGAGCAGTTCTTC. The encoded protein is CASSQGLASYNEQFF.

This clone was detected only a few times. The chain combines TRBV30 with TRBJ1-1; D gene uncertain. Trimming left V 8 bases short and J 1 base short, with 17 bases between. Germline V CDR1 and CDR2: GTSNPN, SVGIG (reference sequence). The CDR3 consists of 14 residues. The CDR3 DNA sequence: TGTGCCCTTTCCCAATCCCCGGGGAACACTGAAGCTTTCTTT. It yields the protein CALSQSPGNTEAFF.

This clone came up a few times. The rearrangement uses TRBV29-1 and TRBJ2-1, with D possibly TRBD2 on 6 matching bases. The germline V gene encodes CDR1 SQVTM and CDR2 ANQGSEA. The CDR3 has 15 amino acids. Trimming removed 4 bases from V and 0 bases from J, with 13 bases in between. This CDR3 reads CSVGGVESSYNEQFF. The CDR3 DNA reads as TGCAGCGTTGGCGGGGTTGAGAGCTCCTACAATGAGCAGTTCTTC.

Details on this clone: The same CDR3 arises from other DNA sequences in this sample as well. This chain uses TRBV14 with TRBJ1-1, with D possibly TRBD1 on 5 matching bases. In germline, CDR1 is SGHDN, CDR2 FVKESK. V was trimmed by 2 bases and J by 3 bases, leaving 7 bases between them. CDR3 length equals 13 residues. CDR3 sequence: CASSQQGYTEAFF. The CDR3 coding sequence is TGTGCCAGCAGCCAACAGGGATACACTGAAGCTTTCTTT.

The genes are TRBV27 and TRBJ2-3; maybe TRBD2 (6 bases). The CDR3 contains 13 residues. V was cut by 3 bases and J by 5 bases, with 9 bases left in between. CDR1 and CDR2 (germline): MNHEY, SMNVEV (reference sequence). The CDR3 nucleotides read TGTGCCAGCAGTTTGGGGCGGGGAGATACGCAGTATTTT. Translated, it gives CASSLGRGDTQYF.

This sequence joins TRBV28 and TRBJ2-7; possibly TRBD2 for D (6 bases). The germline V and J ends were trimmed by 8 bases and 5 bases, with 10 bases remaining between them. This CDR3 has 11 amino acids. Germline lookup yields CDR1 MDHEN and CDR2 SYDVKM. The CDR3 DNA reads TGTGCCAGCGGGGGGTCCGACGAGCAGTACTTC. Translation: CASGGSDEQYF.

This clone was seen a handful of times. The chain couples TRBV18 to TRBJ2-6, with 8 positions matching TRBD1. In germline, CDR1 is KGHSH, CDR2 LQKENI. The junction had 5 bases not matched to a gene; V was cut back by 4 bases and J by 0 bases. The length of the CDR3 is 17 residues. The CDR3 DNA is TGTGCCAGCTCACGGGGACAGGCGAACTCTGGGGCCAACGTCCTGACTTTC. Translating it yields CASSRGQANSGANVLTF.

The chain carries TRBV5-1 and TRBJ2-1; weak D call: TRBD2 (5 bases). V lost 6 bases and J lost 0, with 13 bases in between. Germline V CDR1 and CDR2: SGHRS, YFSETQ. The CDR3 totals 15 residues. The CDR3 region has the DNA TGCGCCAGCACCCGGAGGAGCGACTCCTACAATGAGCAGTTCTTC. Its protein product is CASTRRSDSYNEQFF.

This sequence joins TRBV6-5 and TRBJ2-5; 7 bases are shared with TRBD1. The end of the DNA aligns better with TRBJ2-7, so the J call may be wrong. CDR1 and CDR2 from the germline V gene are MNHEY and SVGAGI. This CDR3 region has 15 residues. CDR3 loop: CASTPTGTESYEQYF. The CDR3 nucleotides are TGTGCCAGCACCCCAACCGGGACAGAGTCTTACGAGCAGTACTTC.

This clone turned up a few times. Here the CDR3 reads CASISSTDTQYF. The CDR3 DNA reads as TGTGCCAGCATTAGTAGCACAGATACGCAGTATTTT. The rearrangement uses TRBV28 and TRBJ2-3; D uncertain. The CDR3 runs to 12 residues. The germline V and J ends were trimmed by 7 bases and 0 bases, with 5 bases remaining between them. Germline V gives CDR1 MDHEN, CDR2 SYDVKM.

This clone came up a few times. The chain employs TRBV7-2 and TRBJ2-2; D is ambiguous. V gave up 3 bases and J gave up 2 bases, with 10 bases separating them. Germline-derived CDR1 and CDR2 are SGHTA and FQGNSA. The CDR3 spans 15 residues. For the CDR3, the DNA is TGTGCCAGCAGCTTGGTGCGAACCAACACCGGGGAGCTGTTTTTT. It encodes CASSLVRTNTGELFF.

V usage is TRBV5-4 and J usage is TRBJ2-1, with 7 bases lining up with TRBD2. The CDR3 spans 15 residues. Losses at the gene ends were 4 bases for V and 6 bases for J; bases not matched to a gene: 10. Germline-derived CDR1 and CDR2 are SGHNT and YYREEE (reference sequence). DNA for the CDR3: TGTGCCAGCAGCCCCGCGGGGGTATGGTTCAATGAGCAGTTCTTC. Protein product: CASSPAGVWFNEQFF.

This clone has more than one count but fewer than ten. CDR3 region: CASSPPSSQGATNEKLFF. DNA of the CDR3: TGTGCCAGCTCACCACCCTCCTCGCAGGGGGCAACTAATGAAAAACTGTTTTTT. The gene calls are TRBV18 and TRBJ1-4; 7 bases match TRBD1. Germline CDR1 reads KGHSH; CDR2 reads LQKENI. CDR3 size: 18 residues. Trimming cost V 0 bases and J 0 bases; bases outside gene matches: 7.

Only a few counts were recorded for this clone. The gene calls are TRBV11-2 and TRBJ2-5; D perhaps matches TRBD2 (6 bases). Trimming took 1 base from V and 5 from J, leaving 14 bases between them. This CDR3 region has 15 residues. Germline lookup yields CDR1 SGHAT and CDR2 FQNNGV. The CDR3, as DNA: TGTGCCAGCAGCTTAGCCCTCGGGAGACAGGAGACCCAGTACTTC. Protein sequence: CASSLALGRQETQYF.